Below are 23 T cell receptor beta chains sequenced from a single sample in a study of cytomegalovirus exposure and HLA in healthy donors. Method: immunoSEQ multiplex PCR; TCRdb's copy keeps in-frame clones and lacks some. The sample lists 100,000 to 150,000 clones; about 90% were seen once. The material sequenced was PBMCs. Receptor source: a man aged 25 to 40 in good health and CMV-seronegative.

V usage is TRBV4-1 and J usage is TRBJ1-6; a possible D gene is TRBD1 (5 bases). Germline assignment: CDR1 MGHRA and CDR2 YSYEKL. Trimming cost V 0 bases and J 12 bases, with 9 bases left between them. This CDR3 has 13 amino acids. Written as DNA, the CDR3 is TGCGCCAGCAGCCAAGATAGGGGTGGACCCCTCCACTTT. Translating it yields CASSQDRGGPLHF.

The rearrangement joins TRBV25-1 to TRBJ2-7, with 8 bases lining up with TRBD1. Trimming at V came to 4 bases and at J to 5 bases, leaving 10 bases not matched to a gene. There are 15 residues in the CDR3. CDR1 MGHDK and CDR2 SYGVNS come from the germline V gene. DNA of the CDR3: TGTGCCAGCAGTGTTGAGGGCAGGGGGCGAAACGAGCAGTACTTC. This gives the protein CASSVEGRGRNEQYF.

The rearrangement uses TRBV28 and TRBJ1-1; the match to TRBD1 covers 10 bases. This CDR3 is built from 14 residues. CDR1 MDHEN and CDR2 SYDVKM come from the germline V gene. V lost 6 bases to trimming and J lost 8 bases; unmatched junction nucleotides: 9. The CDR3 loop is CASRKDRGHREAFF. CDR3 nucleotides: TGTGCCAGCAGGAAAGACAGGGGGCACCGCGAAGCTTTCTTT.

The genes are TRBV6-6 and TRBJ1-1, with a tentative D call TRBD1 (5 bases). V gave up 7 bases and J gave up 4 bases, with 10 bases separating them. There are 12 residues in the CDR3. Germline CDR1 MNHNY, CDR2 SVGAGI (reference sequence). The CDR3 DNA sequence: TGTGCCAGCAACCTAGGGGTCACTGAAGCTTTCTTT. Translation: CASNLGVTEAFF.

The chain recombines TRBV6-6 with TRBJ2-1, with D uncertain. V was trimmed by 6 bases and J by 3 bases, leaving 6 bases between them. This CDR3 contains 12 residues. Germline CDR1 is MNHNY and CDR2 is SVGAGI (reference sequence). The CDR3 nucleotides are TGTGCCAGCAGCCCCAACTACAATGAGCAGTTCTTC. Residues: CASSPNYNEQFF.

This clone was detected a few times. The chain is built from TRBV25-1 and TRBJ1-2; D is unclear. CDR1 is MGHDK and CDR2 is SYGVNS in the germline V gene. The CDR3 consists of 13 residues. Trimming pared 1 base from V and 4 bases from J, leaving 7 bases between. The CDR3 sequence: CASSEFSSYGYTF. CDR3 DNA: TGTGCCAGCAGTGAATTCTCCAGCTATGGCTACACCTTC.

The CDR3 nucleotides are TGTGCCAGCAGCTTCCCCTTCTCCTACGAGCAGTACTTC. It specifies CASSFPFSYEQYF. The rearrangement links TRBV7-2 to TRBJ2-7, with D hard to call. The CDR3 length is 13 residues. CDR1 and CDR2 (germline): SGHTA, FQGNSA. The ends were cut back, 3 bases at V and 0 bases at J, with 6 bases in the middle. Together with reference TRBV7-2 and TRBJ2-7, the CDR3 gives the full variable domain: GAGVSQSPSNKVTEKGKDVELRCDPISGHTALYWYRQSLGQGLEFLIYFQGNSAPDKSGLPSDRFSAERTGGSVSTLTIQRTQQEDSAVYLCASSFPFSYEQYFGPGTRLTVT.

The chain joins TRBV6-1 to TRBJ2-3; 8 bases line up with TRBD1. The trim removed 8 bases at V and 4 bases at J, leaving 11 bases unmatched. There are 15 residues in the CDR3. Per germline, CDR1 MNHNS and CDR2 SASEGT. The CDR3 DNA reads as TGTGCCAGCGCCAGGGACAGGTCGGCTGCAGATACGCAGTATTTT. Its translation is CASARDRSAADTQYF.

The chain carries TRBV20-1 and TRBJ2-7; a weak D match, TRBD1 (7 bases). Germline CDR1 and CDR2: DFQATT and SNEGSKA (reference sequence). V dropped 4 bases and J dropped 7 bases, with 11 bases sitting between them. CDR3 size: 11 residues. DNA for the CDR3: TGCAGTGCTACAGGGGGAGGTGAGCAGTACTTC. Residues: CSATGGGEQYF.

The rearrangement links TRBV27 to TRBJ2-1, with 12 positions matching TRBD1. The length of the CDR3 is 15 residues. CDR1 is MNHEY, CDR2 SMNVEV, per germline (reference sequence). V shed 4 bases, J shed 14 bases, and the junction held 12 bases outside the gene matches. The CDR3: CASSSPGQGAPSEFF. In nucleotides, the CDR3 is TGTGCCAGCAGTTCGCCGGGACAGGGGGCCCCCTCGGAGTTCTTC.

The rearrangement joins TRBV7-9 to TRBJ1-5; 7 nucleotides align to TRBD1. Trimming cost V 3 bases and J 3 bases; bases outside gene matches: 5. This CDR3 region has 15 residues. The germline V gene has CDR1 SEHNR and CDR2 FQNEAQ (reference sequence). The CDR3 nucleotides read TGTGCCAGCAGCTTTGATGGGACAGCCAATCAGCCCCAGCATTTT. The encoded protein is CASSFDGTANQPQHF. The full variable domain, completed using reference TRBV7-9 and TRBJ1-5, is DTGVSQNPRHKITKRGQNVTFRCDPISEHNRLYWYRQTLGQGPEFLTYFQNEAQLEKSRLLSDRFSAERPKGSFSTLEIQRTEQGDSAMYLCASSFDGTANQPQHFGDGTRLSIL.

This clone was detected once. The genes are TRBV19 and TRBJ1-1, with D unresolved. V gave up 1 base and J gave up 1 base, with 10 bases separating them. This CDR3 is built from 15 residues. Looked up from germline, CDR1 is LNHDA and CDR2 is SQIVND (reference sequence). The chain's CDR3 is CASSIGEGANTEAFF. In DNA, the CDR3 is TGTGCCAGTAGTATAGGCGAGGGAGCGAACACTGAAGCTTTCTTT.

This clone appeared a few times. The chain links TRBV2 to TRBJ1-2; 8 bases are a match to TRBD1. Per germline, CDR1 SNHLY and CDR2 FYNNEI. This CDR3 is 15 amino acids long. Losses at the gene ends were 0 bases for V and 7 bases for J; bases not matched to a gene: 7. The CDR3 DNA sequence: TGTGCCAGCAGTGAAGCGCGGACAGGGCGTAGTGGCTACACCTTC. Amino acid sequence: CASSEARTGRSGYTF.

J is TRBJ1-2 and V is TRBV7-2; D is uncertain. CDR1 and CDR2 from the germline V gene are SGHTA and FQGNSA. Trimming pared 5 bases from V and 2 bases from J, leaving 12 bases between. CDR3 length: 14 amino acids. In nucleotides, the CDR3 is TGTGCCAGCAGCCAGAGGGTGACCAACTATGGCTACACCTTC. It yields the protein CASSQRVTNYGYTF.

CDR3 nucleotides: TGCGCCAGCAGCCCGACAGGGGGCAGCAATCAGCCCCAGCATTTT. The encoded protein is CASSPTGGSNQPQHF. V gene TRBV5-1 combines with J gene TRBJ1-5; 10 bases agree with TRBD1. The germline CDR1 and CDR2 sequences are SGHRS and YFSETQ. This CDR3 is built from 15 residues. Trimming cost V 4 bases and J 1 base; bases outside gene matches: 2.

CDR3 sequence reads: CSVGNSGGPSSGANVLTF. CDR3 nucleotides: TGCAGCGTTGGGAATAGCGGGGGACCGAGCTCTGGGGCCAACGTCCTGACTTTC. V and J are TRBV29-1 and TRBJ2-6; 9 bases agree with TRBD2. Trimming at V came to 4 bases and at J to 0 bases, leaving 10 bases not matched to a gene. The germline V gene encodes CDR1 SQVTM and CDR2 ANQGSEA. The CDR3 runs to 18 residues.

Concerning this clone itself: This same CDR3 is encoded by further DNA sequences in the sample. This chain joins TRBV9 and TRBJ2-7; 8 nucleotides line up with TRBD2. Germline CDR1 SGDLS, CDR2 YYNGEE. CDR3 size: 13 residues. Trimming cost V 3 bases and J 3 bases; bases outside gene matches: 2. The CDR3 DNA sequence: TGTGCCAGCAGCGCCAGCGGGGGCTACGAGCAGTACTTC. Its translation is CASSASGGYEQYF.

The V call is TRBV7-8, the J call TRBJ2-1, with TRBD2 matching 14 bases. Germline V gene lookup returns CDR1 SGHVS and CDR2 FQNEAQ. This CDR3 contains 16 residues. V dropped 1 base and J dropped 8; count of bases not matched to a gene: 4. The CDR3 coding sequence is TGTGCCAGCAGCTTAGGGACTAGCGGGGGGTCGGATGAGCAGTTCTTC. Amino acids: CASSLGTSGGSDEQFF.

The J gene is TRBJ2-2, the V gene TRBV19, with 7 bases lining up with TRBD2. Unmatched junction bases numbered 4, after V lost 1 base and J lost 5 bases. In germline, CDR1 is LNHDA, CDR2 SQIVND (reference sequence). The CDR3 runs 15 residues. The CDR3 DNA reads TGTGCCAGTAGTATAGGGCAGCGGGGAACCGGGGAGCTGTTTTTT. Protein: CASSIGQRGTGELFF. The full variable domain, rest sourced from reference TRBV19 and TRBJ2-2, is DGGITQSPKYLFRKEGQNVTLSCEQNLNHDAMYWYRQDPGQGLRLIYYSQIVNDFQKGDIAEGYSVSREKKESFPLTVTSAQKNPTAFYLCASSIGQRGTGELFFGEGSRLTVL.

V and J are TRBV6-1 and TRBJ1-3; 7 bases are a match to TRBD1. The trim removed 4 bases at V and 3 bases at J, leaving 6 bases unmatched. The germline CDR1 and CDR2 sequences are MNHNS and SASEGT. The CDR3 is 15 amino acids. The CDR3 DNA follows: TGTGCCAGCAGTGGACAGGGTTTGCGTGGAAACACCATATATTTT. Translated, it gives CASSGQGLRGNTIYF.

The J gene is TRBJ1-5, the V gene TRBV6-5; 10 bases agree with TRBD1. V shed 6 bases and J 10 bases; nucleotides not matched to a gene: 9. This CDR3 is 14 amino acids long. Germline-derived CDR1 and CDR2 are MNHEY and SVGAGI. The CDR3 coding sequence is TGTGCCAGCAGGACAGGGGGCGAAACAGGCCCCCAGCATTTT. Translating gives CASRTGGETGPQHF.

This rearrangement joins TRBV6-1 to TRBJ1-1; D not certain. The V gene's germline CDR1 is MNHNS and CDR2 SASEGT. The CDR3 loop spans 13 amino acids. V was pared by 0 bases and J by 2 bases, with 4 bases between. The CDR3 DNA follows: TGTGCCAGCAGTGAAGCTGTAAACACTGAAGCTTTCTTT. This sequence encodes CASSEAVNTEAFF.

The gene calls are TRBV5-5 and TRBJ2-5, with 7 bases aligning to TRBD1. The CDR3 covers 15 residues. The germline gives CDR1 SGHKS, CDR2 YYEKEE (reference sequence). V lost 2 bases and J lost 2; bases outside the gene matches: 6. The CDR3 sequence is CASSLTGDGQETQYF. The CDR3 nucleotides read TGTGCCAGCAGCTTAACAGGGGACGGGCAAGAGACCCAGTACTTC.